This is a list of T cell receptor beta chains from one sample in a study of blood T cell repertoires in COVID-19. This table comes from immunoSEQ multiplex PCR, and its TCRdb copy is limited to in-frame clones, with some not included. The repertoire consists of 30,000 to 40,000 clones, with about 91% occurring once and the leading ten covering 15% to 19%. Sequencing was performed on peripheral blood. These receptors came from a woman aged 30 to 39 in a cohort sampled during active COVID-19. The CDR3 runs from the conserved cysteine through the conserved F or W. A D gene is named only where the DNA matches it firmly.

TRBJ2-2,TRBD2,TRBV19,CASRLAGDTGELFF,TGTGCCAGCCGACTAGCGGGAGACACCGGGGAGCTGTTTTTT
TRBJ1-5,TRBD1,TRBV4-1,CASSQYGTADNQPQHF,TGCGCCAGCAGCCAGTATGGGACAGCAGACAATCAGCCCCAGCATTTT
TRBJ2-7,.,TRBV19,CASSIRRDSAYEQYF,TGTGCCAGTAGTATCAGGCGGGATAGCGCCTACGAGCAGTACTTC
TRBJ2-5,TRBD1,TRBV2,CASSWDRGQETQYF,TGTGCCAGCAGTTGGGACAGGGGGCAAGAGACCCAGTACTTC
TRBJ2-3,TRBD1,TRBV11-3,CASSHGTGGTDTQYF,TGTGCCAGCAGCCACGGGACAGGGGGCACAGATACGCAGTATTTT
TRBJ1-2,TRBD1,TRBV6-2/TRBV6-3,CASSFAGGNYYGYTF,TGTGCCAGCAGTTTCGCAGGGGGCAACTACTATGGCTACACCTTC
TRBJ2-2,TRBD2,TRBV18,CASSPPRGGSGELFF,TGTGCCAGCTCACCCCCTCGCGGGGGGTCCGGGGAGCTGTTTTTT
TRBJ2-7,TRBD2,TRBV27,CASSSMTSGRAHEQYF,TGTGCCAGCAGTTCCATGACTAGCGGGAGGGCCCACGAGCAGTACTTC
TRBJ2-1,.,TRBV6-6,CASSWDFNEQFF,TGTGCCAGCAGTTGGGACTTCAATGAGCAGTTCTTC
TRBJ1-1,.,TRBV7-8,CASSLVTGDTEAFF,TGTGCCAGCAGCCTCGTAACGGGGGACACTGAAGCTTTCTTT